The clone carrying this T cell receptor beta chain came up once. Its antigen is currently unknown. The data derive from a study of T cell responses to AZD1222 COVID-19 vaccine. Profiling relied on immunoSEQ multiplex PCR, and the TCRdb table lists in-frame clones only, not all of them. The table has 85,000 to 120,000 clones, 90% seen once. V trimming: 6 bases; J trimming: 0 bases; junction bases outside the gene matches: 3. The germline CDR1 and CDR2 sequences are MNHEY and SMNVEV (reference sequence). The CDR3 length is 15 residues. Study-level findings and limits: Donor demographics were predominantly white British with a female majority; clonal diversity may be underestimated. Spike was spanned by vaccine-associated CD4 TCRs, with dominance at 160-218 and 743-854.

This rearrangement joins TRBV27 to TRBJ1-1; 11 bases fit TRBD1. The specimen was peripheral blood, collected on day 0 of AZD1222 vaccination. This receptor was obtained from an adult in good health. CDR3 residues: CASRDRGRVNTEAFF. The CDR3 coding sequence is TGTGCCAGCAGGGACAGGGGGCGAGTGAACACTGAAGCTTTCTTT.